Given below is one T cell receptor (beta chain) in context. Antigen: not known. Constant-segment-primed 5'RACE gave TCR alpha and TCR beta cDNA libraries with sample barcodes and UMIs. TCRdb used MiXCR to reprocess the 5' RACE reads, holding one entry per CDR3 protein. The sample yields about 110,000 distinct CDR3 sequences, roughly a sixth seen once. This entry belongs to a study of T-cell memory formation after mild COVID-19. Study-wide results and limits: Pre-infection memory carried some responding clones, suggesting that cross-reactive memory joined. Whether second-wave clones peaking at day 37 were SARS-CoV-2 specific went unconfirmed. Contracting CD8+ clones were enriched in EMRA, CD4+ mainly in CM and EM.

The junction had 12 bases not matched to a gene; V was cut back by 6 bases and J by 7 bases. CDR3 length equals 16 residues. V usage is TRBV12-3 or TRBV12-4 and J usage is TRBJ2-5; TRBD2 agrees at 12 bases. The sequenced material came from PBMCs or a T cell subset sorted from them (not recorded which). The sequence was obtained from a man aged 18 to 29 who had mild COVID-19 (a few samples of this study predate the infection). Cell type and time point are not known. CDR3 protein: CASSRTSGAPGGTQYF. CDR3 nucleotides: TGTGCCAGCAGCAGGACTAGCGGGGCCCCTGGGGGGACCCAGTACTTC.